These T cell receptor beta chains were read from a single sample in a study of shared clonotypes between healthy human individuals. Sequencing used immunoSEQ multiplex PCR; TCRdb keeps in-frame clones, though not all of them. This table has about 600,000 clones, roughly 98% appearing once. Sequenced: naive CD8+ T cells sorted from blood. These receptors all come from a man aged 25-40 years in good health. The CDR3 runs from the conserved cysteine through the conserved F or W. Fields, in order: clone size, J gene, V gene, D gene, CDR3 DNA, CDR3 protein. The D gene is left open where the match is weak. Clone size appears in some rows only: once, few, many, or a class for an expanded clone.

abundance: .; j_gene: TRBJ2-1; v_gene: TRBV4-1; d_gene: TRBD2; CDR3nt: TGCGCCAGCAGCCGAGACTTAGCGGGAGGGTACTACAATGAGCAGTTCTTC; CDR3aa: CASSRDLAGGYYNEQFF
abundance: .; j_gene: TRBJ2-7; v_gene: TRBV27; d_gene: TRBD1; CDR3nt: TGTGCCAGCAGTTTGGACAGGATGAGCTCCTACGAGCAGTACTTC; CDR3aa: CASSLDRMSSYEQYF
abundance: once; j_gene: TRBJ1-5; v_gene: TRBV6-5; d_gene: .; CDR3nt: TGTGCCAGCAGTTACTCGAATATGGAGCCCCAGCATTTT; CDR3aa: CASSYSNMEPQHF
abundance: .; j_gene: TRBJ2-1; v_gene: TRBV5-4; d_gene: .; CDR3nt: TGTGCCAGCAGCTTTACCACAGGGAGGGACAATGAGCAGTTCTTC; CDR3aa: CASSFTTGRDNEQFF
abundance: .; j_gene: TRBJ2-1; v_gene: TRBV30; d_gene: TRBD2; CDR3nt: TGTGCCTGGAATAGGGCTAGCGGGTACAATGAGCAGTTCTTC; CDR3aa: CAWNRASGYNEQFF
abundance: .; j_gene: TRBJ2-2; v_gene: TRBV6-5; d_gene: TRBD1; CDR3nt: TGTGCCAGCAGTTTAACCGGGACAGAGAACACCGGGGAGCTGTTTTTT; CDR3aa: CASSLTGTENTGELFF
abundance: .; j_gene: TRBJ2-7; v_gene: TRBV5-1; d_gene: .; CDR3nt: TGCGCCAGCAGGGTACAGGGCTACGAGCAGTACTTC; CDR3aa: CASRVQGYEQYF
abundance: .; j_gene: TRBJ1-2; v_gene: TRBV6-5; d_gene: .; CDR3nt: TGTGCCAGCAGTTACGTCACGGGGTCCTATGGCTACACCTTC; CDR3aa: CASSYVTGSYGYTF
abundance: once; j_gene: TRBJ2-1; v_gene: TRBV28; d_gene: TRBD2; CDR3nt: TGTGCCAGCAGTTCGACAGGGGAAGGACTAGCGGACAATGAGCAGTTCTTC; CDR3aa: CASSSTGEGLADNEQFF
abundance: .; j_gene: TRBJ1-1; v_gene: TRBV28; d_gene: TRBD1; CDR3nt: TGTGCCAGCGCCTATACAGGGGGCACTGAAGCTTTCTTT; CDR3aa: CASAYTGGTEAFF
abundance: .; j_gene: TRBJ2-7; v_gene: TRBV4-1; d_gene: .; CDR3nt: TGCGCCAGCAGCCAACTGCCGGGCTACGAGCAGTACTTC; CDR3aa: CASSQLPGYEQYF
abundance: .; j_gene: TRBJ1-3; v_gene: TRBV28; d_gene: .; CDR3nt: TGTGCCAGCAGTGAATACAGGGTGAAGGCTGGAAACACCATATATTTT; CDR3aa: CASSEYRVKAGNTIYF
abundance: .; j_gene: TRBJ2-5; v_gene: TRBV10-3; d_gene: .; CDR3nt: TGTGCCATCAGTGAGTCGAGTGGGGGAGAGACCCAGTACTTC; CDR3aa: CAISESSGGETQYF
abundance: .; j_gene: TRBJ1-1; v_gene: TRBV4-1; d_gene: TRBD1; CDR3nt: TGCGCCAGCAGCCAAGACCTGACAGGGAACCCCTTGAACACTGAAGCTTTCTTT; CDR3aa: CASSQDLTGNPLNTEAFF
abundance: .; j_gene: TRBJ2-1; v_gene: TRBV7-2; d_gene: .; CDR3nt: TGTGCCAGCAGCTCGATTGGGTCAAATGAGCAGTTCTTC; CDR3aa: CASSSIGSNEQFF
abundance: .; j_gene: TRBJ2-7; v_gene: TRBV9; d_gene: .; CDR3nt: TGTGCCAGCAGCCCGGGACGGGGACTCTACGAGCAGTACTTC; CDR3aa: CASSPGRGLYEQYF
abundance: .; j_gene: TRBJ2-5; v_gene: TRBV7-7; d_gene: .; CDR3nt: TGTGCCAGCAGCTTAATCAGAGGTAGCGGCGCCCAAGAGACCCAGTACTTC; CDR3aa: CASSLIRGSGAQETQYF
abundance: .; j_gene: TRBJ1-5; v_gene: TRBV27; d_gene: .; CDR3nt: TGTGCCAGCAGTTTATCCGCAGGGTATGGCAATCAGCCCCAGCATTTT; CDR3aa: CASSLSAGYGNQPQHF
abundance: .; j_gene: TRBJ2-1; v_gene: TRBV28; d_gene: .; CDR3nt: TGTGCCAGCAGCTCCCCCGGAACGTTAAACGAGGATGAGCAGTTCTTC; CDR3aa: CASSSPGTLNEDEQFF
abundance: .; j_gene: TRBJ2-1; v_gene: TRBV15; d_gene: .; CDR3nt: TGTGCCACCAGCACATCAGGGTTCAAGTCGTTCTTC; CDR3aa: CATSTSGFKSFF
abundance: .; j_gene: TRBJ2-1; v_gene: TRBV5-6; d_gene: TRBD2; CDR3nt: TGTGCCAGCAGCGAAGGACTAGCGGGAGCTGTTGAGCAGTTCTTC; CDR3aa: CASSEGLAGAVEQFF
abundance: .; j_gene: TRBJ2-2; v_gene: TRBV11-2; d_gene: .; CDR3nt: TGTGCCAGCAGCCGAGAGAACACCGGGGAGCTGTTTTTT; CDR3aa: CASSRENTGELFF
abundance: .; j_gene: TRBJ2-7; v_gene: TRBV5-4; d_gene: .; CDR3nt: TGTGCCAGCAGCGCGCCAGACGGCAACGAGCAGTACTTC; CDR3aa: CASSAPDGNEQYF
abundance: .; j_gene: TRBJ2-7; v_gene: TRBV28; d_gene: TRBD1; CDR3nt: TGTGCCAGCACCGCAAAATGGGACAGGGATGCGTACTTTGCCTACGAGCAGTACTTC; CDR3aa: CASTAKWDRDAYFAYEQYF
abundance: .; j_gene: TRBJ2-1; v_gene: TRBV29-1; d_gene: .; CDR3nt: TGCAGCGTTGAGGCCCCCGACTACAATGAGCAGTTCTTC; CDR3aa: CSVEAPDYNEQFF
abundance: .; j_gene: TRBJ2-2; v_gene: TRBV7-9; d_gene: .; CDR3nt: TGTGCCAGCAGCCCTGTCGGAGGGGTCCCCGGGGAGCTGTTTTTT; CDR3aa: CASSPVGGVPGELFF
abundance: .; j_gene: TRBJ2-3; v_gene: TRBV27; d_gene: TRBD2; CDR3nt: TGTGCCAGCACCAGTAATCGGGAGGGCGGGGATACGCAGTATTTT; CDR3aa: CASTSNREGGDTQYF
abundance: .; j_gene: TRBJ2-1; v_gene: TRBV5-1; d_gene: .; CDR3nt: TGCGCCAGCAGCTTGGAGAGCGGGTACCTCTACAATGAGCAGTTCTTC; CDR3aa: CASSLESGYLYNEQFF
abundance: .; j_gene: TRBJ1-1; v_gene: TRBV5-1; d_gene: .; CDR3nt: TGCGCCAGCAGTTTGTTGGGAACTGAAGCTTTCTTT; CDR3aa: CASSLLGTEAFF
abundance: .; j_gene: TRBJ2-3; v_gene: TRBV9; d_gene: TRBD2; CDR3nt: TGTGCCAGCAGCGGACCTACTAGCGGTCACACAGATACGCAGTATTTT; CDR3aa: CASSGPTSGHTDTQYF
abundance: .; j_gene: TRBJ1-2; v_gene: TRBV7-9; d_gene: .; CDR3nt: TGTGCCAGCAGCCCCTCAGTCCGGACAGCCAGACTCGCTAACTATGGCTACACCTTC; CDR3aa: CASSPSVRTARLANYGYTF
abundance: .; j_gene: TRBJ1-5; v_gene: TRBV6-1; d_gene: TRBD1; CDR3nt: TGTGCCAGCAGCCAGGGGGTGCCAAGCAATCAGCCCCAGCATTTT; CDR3aa: CASSQGVPSNQPQHF
abundance: .; j_gene: TRBJ2-7; v_gene: TRBV5-6; d_gene: .; CDR3nt: TGTGCCAGCAGCTTGGCGTTCAGCTCCTACGAGCAGTACTTC; CDR3aa: CASSLAFSSYEQYF
abundance: once; j_gene: TRBJ2-1; v_gene: TRBV6-1; d_gene: TRBD2; CDR3nt: TGTGCCAGCAGTGAGGAGCTAGCGGGAGACAATGAGCAGTTCTTC; CDR3aa: CASSEELAGDNEQFF
abundance: once; j_gene: TRBJ1-5; v_gene: TRBV7-9; d_gene: .; CDR3nt: TGTGCCACGGGTGAAAATAATCAGCCCCAGCATTTT; CDR3aa: CATGENNQPQHF
abundance: .; j_gene: TRBJ2-7; v_gene: TRBV20-1; d_gene: .; CDR3nt: TGCAGTGGAGTCGAGTCTTGGGAGCAGTACTTC; CDR3aa: CSGVESWEQYF
abundance: .; j_gene: TRBJ1-2; v_gene: TRBV4-1; d_gene: TRBD1; CDR3nt: TGCGCCAGCAGCCCAAGCATTGGACAGGGAGATGGCTACACCTTC; CDR3aa: CASSPSIGQGDGYTF
abundance: .; j_gene: TRBJ1-1; v_gene: TRBV5-4; d_gene: .; CDR3nt: TGTGCCAGCAGCTTGAGCTCAGCTATGAACACTGAAGCTTTCTTT; CDR3aa: CASSLSSAMNTEAFF
abundance: .; j_gene: TRBJ2-7; v_gene: TRBV7-2; d_gene: TRBD1; CDR3nt: TGTGCCAGCAGCTTAGCGGGGACAGGGTTCGTCGAGCAGTACTTC; CDR3aa: CASSLAGTGFVEQYF
abundance: .; j_gene: TRBJ2-7; v_gene: TRBV29-1; d_gene: TRBD2; CDR3nt: TGCAGCGCCGTGACCGGGACTAGCGGAGCCCTCTCCTACGAGCAGTACTTC; CDR3aa: CSAVTGTSGALSYEQYF
abundance: .; j_gene: TRBJ2-7; v_gene: TRBV6-5; d_gene: .; CDR3nt: TGTGCCAGCAGTTACTCAAGGCGGGAACAGACCTACGAGCAGTACTTC; CDR3aa: CASSYSRREQTYEQYF
abundance: .; j_gene: TRBJ2-7; v_gene: TRBV7-9; d_gene: TRBD2; CDR3nt: TGTGCCAGCAGCTCTCCCAGCGGGACCTACGAGCAGTACTTC; CDR3aa: CASSSPSGTYEQYF
abundance: .; j_gene: TRBJ2-3; v_gene: TRBV6-1; d_gene: TRBD2; CDR3nt: TGTGCCAGCAGTGAGCCTAGCGGGAGGCGTGATACGCAGTATTTT; CDR3aa: CASSEPSGRRDTQYF
abundance: .; j_gene: TRBJ1-4; v_gene: TRBV28; d_gene: TRBD1; CDR3nt: TGTGCCAGCAGGTCCCGGGACAGGGTTGCAACTAATGAAAAACTGTTTTTT; CDR3aa: CASRSRDRVATNEKLFF
abundance: .; j_gene: TRBJ2-3; v_gene: TRBV28; d_gene: .; CDR3nt: TGTGCCAGCAGACTAGCAGCTAGCACAGATACGCAGTATTTT; CDR3aa: CASRLAASTDTQYF
abundance: .; j_gene: TRBJ2-1; v_gene: TRBV30; d_gene: .; CDR3nt: TGTGCCTGGAGTGTAGATCGAACGGCTGAGCAGTTCTTC; CDR3aa: CAWSVDRTAEQFF
abundance: .; j_gene: TRBJ2-5; v_gene: TRBV11-2; d_gene: .; CDR3nt: TGTGCCAGCAGCTTAGGCCCAGCGGGCCTATGGGAGCAGTACTTC; CDR3aa: CASSLGPAGLWEQYF
abundance: once; j_gene: TRBJ1-1; v_gene: TRBV19; d_gene: .; CDR3nt: TGTGCCAGTGGACCTACAGGGACTGAAGCTTTCTTT; CDR3aa: CASGPTGTEAFF
abundance: .; j_gene: TRBJ2-7; v_gene: TRBV7-3; d_gene: .; CDR3nt: TGTGCCAGCAGCACCAGTGGAGATGACGAGCAGTACTTC; CDR3aa: CASSTSGDDEQYF
abundance: .; j_gene: TRBJ2-1; v_gene: TRBV27; d_gene: TRBD2; CDR3nt: TGTGCCAGCAGTTTTAGCGGGGAGCAGTTCTTC; CDR3aa: CASSFSGEQFF
abundance: .; j_gene: TRBJ2-1; v_gene: TRBV5-1; d_gene: TRBD1; CDR3nt: TGCGCCAGCAGCTTAGGGGGCGCGGATGAGCAGTTCTTC; CDR3aa: CASSLGGADEQFF